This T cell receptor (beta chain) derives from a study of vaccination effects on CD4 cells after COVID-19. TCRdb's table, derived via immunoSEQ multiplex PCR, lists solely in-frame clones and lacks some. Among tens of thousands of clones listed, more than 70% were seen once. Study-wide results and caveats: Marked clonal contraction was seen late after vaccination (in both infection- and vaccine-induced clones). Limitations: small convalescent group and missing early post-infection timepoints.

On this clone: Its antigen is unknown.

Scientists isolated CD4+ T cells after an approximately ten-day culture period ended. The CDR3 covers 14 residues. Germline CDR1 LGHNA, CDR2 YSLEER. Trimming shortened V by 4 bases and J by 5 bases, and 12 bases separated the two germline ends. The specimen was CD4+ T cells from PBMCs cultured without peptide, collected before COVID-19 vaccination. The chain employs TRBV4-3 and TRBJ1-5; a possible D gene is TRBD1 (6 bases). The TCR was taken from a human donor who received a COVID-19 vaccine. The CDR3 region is CASSLRSGDQPQHF. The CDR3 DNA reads TGCGCCAGCAGCCTCCGATCAGGGGATCAGCCCCAGCATTTT.